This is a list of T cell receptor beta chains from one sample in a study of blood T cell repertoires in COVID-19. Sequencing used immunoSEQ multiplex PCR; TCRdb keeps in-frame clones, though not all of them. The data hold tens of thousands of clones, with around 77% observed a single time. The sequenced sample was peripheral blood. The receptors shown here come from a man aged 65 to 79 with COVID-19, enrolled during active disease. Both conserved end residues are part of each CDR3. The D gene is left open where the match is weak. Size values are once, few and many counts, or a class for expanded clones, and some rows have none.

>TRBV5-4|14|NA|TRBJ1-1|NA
TGTGCCAGCAGCTTGGTACAGGGGAACACTGAAGCTTTCTTT
CASSLVQGNTEAFF
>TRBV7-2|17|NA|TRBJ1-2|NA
TGTGCCAGCAGCTTGAAGAGGCTACGTTTTTTAGGAGAGGGCTACACCTTC
CASSLKRLRFLGEGYTF
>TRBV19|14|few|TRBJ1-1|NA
TGTGCCAGTAGTAATCTCAGGTTGGGCACTGAAGCTTTCTTT
CASSNLRLGTEAFF
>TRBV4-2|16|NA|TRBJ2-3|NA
TGTGCCAGCAGCCAAGAACACGGGGGAAGCACAGATACGCAGTATTTT
CASSQEHGGSTDTQYF
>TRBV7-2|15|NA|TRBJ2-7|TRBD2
TGTGCCAGCAGCTTAGCTGCTAGCGGCCCCTACGAGCAGTACTTC
CASSLAASGPYEQYF
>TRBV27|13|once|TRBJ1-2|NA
TGTGCCAGCAGTTCAGCCGACAGTTCTGGCTACACCTTC
CASSSADSSGYTF
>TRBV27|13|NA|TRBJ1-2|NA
TGTGCCAGCAGCCCAACAGCGGTCTATGGCTACACCTTC
CASSPTAVYGYTF
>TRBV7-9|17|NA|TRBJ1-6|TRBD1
TGTGCCAGCAGCCCAAGGACAGGGAGCTCCTATAATTCACCCCTCCACTTT
CASSPRTGSSYNSPLHF
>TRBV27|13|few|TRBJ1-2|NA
TGTGCCAGCAGCCCCCAGAATCAATATGGCTACACCTTC
CASSPQNQYGYTF
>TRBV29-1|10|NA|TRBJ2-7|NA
TGCAGCGTCGTGACAGACGAGCAGTACTTC
CSVVTDEQYF
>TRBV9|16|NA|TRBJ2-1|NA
TGTGCCAGCAGCGTAGGGTCGGGAGAGGTCTACAATGAGCAGTTCTTC
CASSVGSGEVYNEQFF
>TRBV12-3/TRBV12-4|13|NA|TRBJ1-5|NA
TGTGCCAGCAGTTCCCAGGAGGATCAGCCCCAGCATTTT
CASSSQEDQPQHF
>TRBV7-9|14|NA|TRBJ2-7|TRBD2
TGTGCCAGCAGCTCCCCCTTGCGGGAGGGCGAGCAGTACTTC
CASSSPLREGEQYF
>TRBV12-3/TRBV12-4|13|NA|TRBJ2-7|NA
TGTGCCAGCAGTTTACTGACGCGGCACGAGCAGTACTTC
CASSLLTRHEQYF
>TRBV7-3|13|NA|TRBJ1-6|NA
TGTGCCAGCAGCTTGGGCCCCGTCTCACCCCTCCACTTT
CASSLGPVSPLHF
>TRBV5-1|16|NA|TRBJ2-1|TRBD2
TGCGCCAGCAGCTTGCTTCAGCGGGGTGATTACAATGAGCAGTTCTTC
CASSLLQRGDYNEQFF
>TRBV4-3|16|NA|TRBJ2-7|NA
TGCGCCAGCAGCCAAGATTCTTTGTCAGAAACGTACGAGCAGTACTTC
CASSQDSLSETYEQYF
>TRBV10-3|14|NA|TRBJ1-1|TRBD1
TGTGCCATCAGTGAGGGACAGGTAATAACTGAAGCTTTCTTT
CAISEGQVITEAFF
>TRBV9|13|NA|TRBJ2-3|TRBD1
TGTGCCGGGCTGACAGGGGGGACAGATACGCAGTATTTT
CAGLTGGTDTQYF
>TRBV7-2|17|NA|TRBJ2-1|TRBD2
TGTGCCAGCAGCTTTCCGCCGGGCGGGAGCTCCTACAATGAGCAGTTCTTC
CASSFPPGGSSYNEQFF